The TCR beta chain under discussion was sequenced for a study of blood T cell repertoires in COVID-19. Study-wide context: Samples of COVID-19 (acute and convalescent) were obtained from the United States, Italy and Spain. In each case, the material was cDNA or gDNA derived from T cells, B-cell-depleted T cells, or PBMCs.

Methods used by the authors: Reference gene primer amplification gave nucleated cell count estimates. Libraries were prepared by immunoSEQ multiplex PCR; TCRdb keeps only in-frame clonotypes and omits some of them. The D gene and trimming were derived from the DNA, and the V and J assignments and clone size from that table. The table shows about 210,000 clones, with 84% occurring only once. The CDR3 runs 16 residues. With V trimmed by 5 bases and J by 0 bases, 9 bases remained unmatched. Germline V gives CDR1 SGHVS, CDR2 FNYEAQ. The source is a woman aged 45-65 years with active or convalescent COVID-19. This chain joins TRBV7-6 and TRBJ2-7; TRBD2 matches 8 bases. The sample taken for sequencing was peripheral blood. This CDR3 reads CASSARGGGNSYEQYF. The DNA of the CDR3 is TGTGCCAGCAGCGCCCGGGGGGGCGGGAACTCCTACGAGCAGTACTTC. Drawing the rest from reference TRBV7-6 and TRBJ2-7, the complete variable domain is GAGVSQSPRYKVTKRGQDVALRCDPISGHVSLYWYRQALGQGPEFLTYFNYEAQQDKSGLPNDRFSAERPEGSISTLTIQRTEQRDSAMYRCASSARGGGNSYEQYFGPGTRLTVT.